A selection of T cell receptor beta chains follows, all from one sample in a study of shared clonotypes between healthy human individuals. Assay used: immunoSEQ multiplex PCR; TCRdb lists only in-frame clones, some missing. The sample records some 300,000 clones, less than 85% being singletons. The material sequenced was memory CD4+ T cells sorted from blood. The receptors shown here come from a man aged 25 to 40 in good health. The CDR3 runs from the conserved cysteine through the conserved F or W. D genes are given only for firm matches. Part of the rows lack a size; the others show once, few, many or a class for expanded clones.

j_gene: TRBJ1-2
d_gene: TRBD1
v_gene: TRBV5-5
abundance: few
CDR3nt: TGTGCCAGCAGCTTTTCCGGGACAGGGTCTAATGGCTACACCTTC
CDR3aa: CASSFSGTGSNGYTF

j_gene: TRBJ2-3
d_gene: -
v_gene: TRBV30
abundance: -
CDR3nt: TGTGCCTGGAGTCCAATCACAGATACGCAGTATTTT
CDR3aa: CAWSPITDTQYF

j_gene: TRBJ2-5
d_gene: -
v_gene: TRBV2
abundance: -
CDR3nt: TGTGCCACTGGGAGCGATCGGGATTGGGAGACCCAGTACTTC
CDR3aa: CATGSDRDWETQYF

j_gene: TRBJ2-3
d_gene: TRBD1
v_gene: TRBV5-5
abundance: -
CDR3nt: TGTGCCAGCAGCTTGCATCTGGGGACAGACACAGATACGCAGTATTTT
CDR3aa: CASSLHLGTDTDTQYF

j_gene: TRBJ2-5
d_gene: -
v_gene: TRBV7-9
abundance: -
CDR3nt: TGTGCCAGCAGCTTAGGGGGAAATCAAGAGACCCAGTACTTC
CDR3aa: CASSLGGNQETQYF

j_gene: TRBJ1-2
d_gene: -
v_gene: TRBV27
abundance: -
CDR3nt: TGTGCCAGCAGTTTTAGGGGGACAATCTATGGCTACACCTTC
CDR3aa: CASSFRGTIYGYTF

j_gene: TRBJ1-5
d_gene: -
v_gene: TRBV7-6
abundance: once
CDR3nt: TGTGCCAGCAGCTTAGCACCCTCCCAGCCCCAGCATTTT
CDR3aa: CASSLAPSQPQHF

j_gene: TRBJ2-3
d_gene: -
v_gene: TRBV5-6
abundance: -
CDR3nt: TGTGCCAGCAGCTTGAAGACCTTGGCCACAGATACGCAGTATTTT
CDR3aa: CASSLKTLATDTQYF

j_gene: TRBJ2-5
d_gene: -
v_gene: TRBV5-8
abundance: few
CDR3nt: TGTGCCAGCAGCTTGGATGGACGGGAAGAGACCCAGTACTTC
CDR3aa: CASSLDGREETQYF

j_gene: TRBJ2-7
d_gene: -
v_gene: TRBV2
abundance: -
CDR3nt: TGTGCCAGCAGTGGGTTACAGGGCGGGGAGCAGTACTTC
CDR3aa: CASSGLQGGEQYF

j_gene: TRBJ1-3
d_gene: -
v_gene: TRBV25-1
abundance: -
CDR3nt: TGTGCCAGCAGTGACAGGATGAGCTCTGGAAACACCATATATTTT
CDR3aa: CASSDRMSSGNTIYF

j_gene: TRBJ2-7
d_gene: -
v_gene: TRBV18
abundance: -
CDR3nt: TGTGCCAGCTCACGGAACAGTGCTGCCTACGAGCAGTACTTC
CDR3aa: CASSRNSAAYEQYF

j_gene: TRBJ2-1
d_gene: -
v_gene: TRBV14
abundance: -
CDR3nt: TGTGCCAGCAGCCAAGTTTTTCAGGGAGGCTACAATGAGCAGTTCTTC
CDR3aa: CASSQVFQGGYNEQFF

j_gene: TRBJ2-1
d_gene: -
v_gene: TRBV28
abundance: -
CDR3nt: TGTGCCAGCAGTTTAGTACTAGCAGGAGTGTCGAGCATCCTCGGGGAGCAGTTCTTC
CDR3aa: CASSLVLAGVSSILGEQFF

j_gene: TRBJ1-4
d_gene: -
v_gene: TRBV29-1
abundance: -
CDR3nt: TGCAGCGTTTGGGTTGGGGATCGTAATGAAAAACTGTTTTTT
CDR3aa: CSVWVGDRNEKLFF

j_gene: TRBJ2-3
d_gene: -
v_gene: TRBV7-2
abundance: -
CDR3nt: TGTGCCACCTCAGGGGCGGCACCCCGCACAGATACGCAGTATTTT
CDR3aa: CATSGAAPRTDTQYF

j_gene: TRBJ2-3
d_gene: TRBD2
v_gene: TRBV5-4
abundance: -
CDR3nt: TGTGCCAGCAGCGCCGGGACTAGCGCAGATACGCAGTATTTT
CDR3aa: CASSAGTSADTQYF

j_gene: TRBJ2-1
d_gene: -
v_gene: TRBV5-1
abundance: -
CDR3nt: TGCGCCAGCAGCCAGAGGATTAAAAATGAGCAGTTCTTC
CDR3aa: CASSQRIKNEQFF

j_gene: TRBJ2-5
d_gene: TRBD2
v_gene: TRBV6-5
abundance: -
CDR3nt: TGTGCCAGCAGTTACTCGTCGACTAGCGGGAGGGCCCAGTACTTC
CDR3aa: CASSYSSTSGRAQYF